What follows are 21 T cell receptor beta chains derived from one specimen sequenced in a study of cytomegalovirus exposure and HLA in healthy donors. It was with 60 Vbeta and 13 Jbeta primers that the PCR ran. Sequencing used immunoSEQ multiplex PCR; TCRdb keeps in-frame clones, though not all of them. This table holds 87,000 or so clones, 60% to 80% found once. The sequencing input was PBMCs. The receptors were gathered from a man aged 55-75 years in good health and CMV-seronegative.

In its sample, this clone was seen a few times. The chain combines TRBV7-9 with TRBJ2-7, with a weak D call TRBD1 (5 bases). This CDR3 is 12 amino acids long. Germline-derived CDR1 and CDR2 are SEHNR and FQNEAQ (reference sequence). Trimming pared 5 bases from V and 5 bases from J, leaving 10 bases between. CDR3 residues: CASSPEGDEQYF. The CDR3 nucleotides read TGTGCCAGCAGCCCGGAAGGGGACGAGCAGTACTTC.

V gene TRBV5-1 combines with J gene TRBJ2-1; D unclear. The germline V gene encodes CDR1 SGHRS and CDR2 YFSETQ. Trimming removed 2 bases at V and 2 bases at J, with 8 bases between. The CDR3 is made up of 14 amino acids. The CDR3 here is CASSFGQTYNEQFF. The CDR3 region has the DNA TGCGCCAGCAGCTTTGGGCAAACCTACAATGAGCAGTTCTTC.

This chain uses TRBV16 with TRBJ2-3, with D tentatively TRBD2 (6 bases). V lost 4 bases to trimming and J lost 5 bases, with 13 bases between them. CDR1 is KGHSY, CDR2 FQNENV, per germline. The CDR3 covers 14 residues. For the CDR3, the DNA is TGTGCCAGCAGCCCGACTGCGCGGGGAGATACGCAGTATTTT. Amino acids: CASSPTARGDTQYF.

The rearrangement joins TRBV29-1 to TRBJ2-7; D is perhaps TRBD2 (5 bases). This CDR3 has 13 amino acids. The ends were cut back, 6 bases at V and 4 bases at J, with 16 bases in the middle. Germline values: CDR1 SQVTM, CDR2 ANQGSEA. The CDR3 region has the DNA TGCAGCGTAAGGCCTAGCTTTATTTACGAGCAGTACTTC. It encodes CSVRPSFIYEQYF.

The chain couples TRBV6-5 to TRBJ2-3; D possibly corresponds to TRBD1 (6 bases). Germline lookup yields CDR1 MNHEY and CDR2 SVGAGI. V shed 6 bases and J shed 1 base, with 11 bases lying between them. This CDR3 is 14 amino acids long. As DNA, the CDR3 is TGTGCCAGCAGCCAGCGGACAGGCACAGATACGCAGTATTTT. Its protein product is CASSQRTGTDTQYF.

This clone showed up just once. This CDR3 is also generated by other DNA sequences in the sample. This chain connects TRBV30 to TRBJ2-3; no firm D call. This CDR3 region has 11 residues. Trimming pared 2 bases from V and 3 bases from J, leaving 3 bases between. Germline V gives CDR1 GTSNPN, CDR2 SVGIG (reference sequence). This CDR3 reads CAWSPTDTQYF. Written as DNA, the CDR3 is TGTGCCTGGAGTCCGACAGATACGCAGTATTTT.

In this sample, this clone turned up a few times. The V and J genes are TRBV6-1 and TRBJ2-4, with 7 bases that match TRBD1. The ends lost 2 bases at V and 2 bases at J; junction bases unmatched: 9. Germline V gene sequence: CDR1 MNHNS, CDR2 SASEGT. This CDR3 is built from 17 residues. The CDR3 bases are TGTGCCAGCAGTGAAAATCTAGGGGGCGCGTCCAAAAACATTCAGTACTTC. It encodes CASSENLGGASKNIQYF.

The chain carries TRBV11-2 and TRBJ1-4; TRBD1 matches at 7 bases. Losses at the gene ends were 1 base for V and 6 bases for J; bases not matched to a gene: 5. Germline lookup yields CDR1 SGHAT and CDR2 FQNNGV. CDR3 length equals 15 residues. CDR3 in DNA: TGTGCCAGCAGCTTAGGGGAAGGGGGCGATGAAAAACTGTTTTTT. Translated, it gives CASSLGEGGDEKLFF.

This clone appeared a single time. The genes are TRBV5-1 and TRBJ2-2; the match to TRBD2 covers 13 bases. Losses at the gene ends were 1 base for V and 5 bases for J; bases not matched to a gene: 5. Germline assignment: CDR1 SGHRS and CDR2 YFSETQ. The CDR3 consists of 17 residues. The CDR3 DNA sequence: TGCGCCAGCAGCTTGTGGACTAGCGGGAGAGGTACCGGGGAGCTGTTTTTT. Translating it yields CASSLWTSGRGTGELFF.

The gene calls are TRBV5-6 and TRBJ2-1; the D is unclear. This CDR3 has 14 residues. Between the trimmed V and J ends, which lost 0 bases and 10 bases, there was a span of 14 bases. Germline values: CDR1 SGHDT, CDR2 YYEEEE. CDR3 DNA sequence: TGTGCCAGCAGCTTGGGACTGAGTGTGTGGGAGCAGTTCTTC. This gives the protein CASSLGLSVWEQFF.

The chain joins TRBV7-3 to TRBJ2-1; 12 bases align to TRBD2. V was pared by 4 bases and J by 4 bases, with 5 bases of the junction left unmatched. CDR3 size: 16 residues. CDR1 SGHTA and CDR2 FQGTGA come from the germline V gene. Written as DNA, the CDR3 is TGTGCCAGCAGCTCAGGGACTAGCGGGCCTTACAATGAGCAGTTCTTC. It encodes CASSSGTSGPYNEQFF.

The chain recombines TRBV6-5 with TRBJ2-3; D remains unclear. Germline V gives CDR1 MNHEY, CDR2 SVGAGI. The CDR3 is 13 residues long. V lost 5 bases, J lost 1 base, and 7 bases lay in between. The CDR3 here is CASSTPRTDTQYF. CDR3 bases: TGTGCCAGCAGTACACCCCGCACAGATACGCAGTATTTT.

CDR3 region: CASSFGGLYGYTF. The DNA for the CDR3 is TGTGCCAGCAGCTTTGGCGGACTCTATGGCTACACCTTC. V and J are TRBV7-6 and TRBJ1-2; no clear D gene. V was cut by 3 bases and J by 4 bases, with 9 bases left in between. CDR3 length: 13 amino acids. Germline V CDR1 and CDR2: SGHVS, FNYEAQ.

The chain carries TRBV6-6 and TRBJ2-7, with 7 positions matching TRBD2. The germline gives CDR1 MNHNY, CDR2 SVGAGI (reference sequence). This CDR3 is 12 amino acids long. The V and J ends lost 2 bases and 7 bases, in that order; junction bases with no gene match: 2. The CDR3 nucleotides read TGTGCCAGCAGTTACGCGGGGGTGGAGCAGTACTTC. Its translation is CASSYAGVEQYF.

This rearrangement joins TRBV11-2 to TRBJ1-4; TRBD1 matches 9 bases. In germline, CDR1 is SGHAT, CDR2 FQNNGV. The V gene end was trimmed by 5 bases and the J gene end by 6 bases; junction bases not matched to a gene: 4. The CDR3 runs to 14 residues. As DNA, the CDR3 is TGTGCCAGCAGCCGTGGACAGGGGTATGAAAAACTGTTTTTT. The encoded protein is CASSRGQGYEKLFF.

The chain uses TRBV7-9 and TRBJ2-7, with TRBD2 as a possible D gene (6 bases). V was clipped by 1 base and J by 3 bases, with 7 bases between them. The CDR3 is 13 amino acids. CDR1 is SEHNR and CDR2 is FQNEAQ in the germline V gene (reference sequence). The CDR3 spells CASSLGDFYEQYF. CDR3 DNA: TGTGCCAGCAGCTTAGGGGACTTCTACGAGCAGTACTTC. Complete variable domain (other parts from reference TRBV7-9 and TRBJ2-7): DTGVSQNPRHKITKRGQNVTFRCDPISEHNRLYWYRQTLGQGPEFLTYFQNEAQLEKSRLLSDRFSAERPKGSFSTLEIQRTEQGDSAMYLCASSLGDFYEQYFGPGTRLTVT.

The V call is TRBV7-9, the J call TRBJ1-1; D is undetermined. The CDR3 is 13 residues long. V lost 2 bases to trimming and J lost 0 bases, with 4 bases between them. Per germline, CDR1 SEHNR and CDR2 FQNEAQ (reference sequence). The CDR3 coding sequence is TGTGCCAGCAGCTTACCCATGAACACTGAAGCTTTCTTT. As protein: CASSLPMNTEAFF.

This clone has more than one count but fewer than ten. V is TRBV11-3 and J is TRBJ2-7; 8 positions match TRBD1. CDR1 SGHNT and CDR2 YENEEA come from the germline V gene. The CDR3 runs to 15 residues. Losses at the gene ends were 4 bases for V and 2 bases for J; bases not matched to a gene: 7. The CDR3 DNA reads as TGTGCCAGCAGCTCGGGGGCGACAGGGGCCTACGAGCAGTACTTC. Translating gives CASSSGATGAYEQYF. The full variable domain, with the rest looked up from reference TRBV11-3 and TRBJ2-7, is EAGVVQSPRYKIIEKKQPVAFWCNPISGHNTLYWYLQNLGQGPELLIRYENEEAVDDSQLPKDRFSAERLKGVDSTLKIQPAELGDSAVYLCASSSGATGAYEQYFGPGTRLTVT.

The V and J genes are TRBV30 and TRBJ2-1, with TRBD1 matching 10 bases. This CDR3 has 14 amino acids. The J segment lost 7 bases and the V segment lost 5 bases, leaving 8 bases of the junction unmatched. Germline V gene sequence: CDR1 GTSNPN, CDR2 SVGIG (reference sequence). The DNA of the CDR3 is TGTGCCTGGGCTCCCCGACAGGGGGCAAATGAGCAGTTCTTC. This gives the protein CAWAPRQGANEQFF.

The rearrangement links TRBV11-2 to TRBJ2-1; 12 bases agree with TRBD2. This CDR3 region has 17 residues. The germline V gene encodes CDR1 SGHAT and CDR2 FQNNGV. V lost 5 bases and J lost 4; bases outside the gene matches: 9. The CDR3 nucleotides are TGTGCCAGCAGCCTTCACCTACTAGCGGGGGGTTACAATGAGCAGTTCTTC. Translation gives CASSLHLLAGGYNEQFF.

The CDR3 is CASSSTTGGEQFF. The CDR3 DNA reads TGTGCCAGCAGCTCCACGACAGGGGGGGAGCAGTTCTTC. The genes are TRBV11-2 and TRBJ2-1, with 9 bases aligning to TRBD1. Looked up from germline, CDR1 is SGHAT and CDR2 is FQNNGV. The CDR3 covers 13 residues. V was clipped by 4 bases and J by 10 bases; unmatched bases: 5.